This paragraph covers one T cell receptor (beta chain) sequence. The same CDR3 is also encoded by other DNA sequences in this sample. Enrolled during active infection, Seattle patients were then followed longitudinally. This record comes from a study of blood T cell repertoires in COVID-19. The overall study: Acute and convalescent COVID-19 specimens originated in the United States, Italy and Spain. Sources were T cells, B-cell-depleted T cells, or PBMCs; the material itself was cDNA or gDNA.

The method was immunoSEQ multiplex PCR; TCRdb's version includes in-frame clones alone and lacks a portion of them. Altogether a few hundred thousand clones are present, about 91% being singletons, with the ten largest covering about 6.7%. V shed 0 bases and J 3 bases; nucleotides not matched to a gene: 3. Germline loops: CDR1 SGDLS, CDR2 YYNGEE. This CDR3 has 15 amino acids. Sequenced sample: peripheral blood. This receptor was identified in a woman aged 25 to 45 with COVID-19, enrolled during active disease. The rearrangement links TRBV9 to TRBJ2-1; 7 bases line up with TRBD2. Here the CDR3 DNA reads TGTGCCAGCAGCGTAGTTGGCGGGAGCTACAATGAGCAGTTCTTC. Protein product: CASSVVGGSYNEQFF.